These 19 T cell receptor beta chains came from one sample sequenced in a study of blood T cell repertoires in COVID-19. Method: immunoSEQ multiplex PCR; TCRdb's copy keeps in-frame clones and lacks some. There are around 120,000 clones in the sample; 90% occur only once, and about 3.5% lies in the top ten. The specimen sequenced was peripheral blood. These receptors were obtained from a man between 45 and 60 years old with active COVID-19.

CDR3 coding DNA: TGTGCCAGTAGTGAAGGACAATTTAGGCCCCAGCATTTT. Protein sequence: CASSEGQFRPQHF. The rearrangement links TRBV19 to TRBJ1-5, with a weak D call TRBD1 (5 bases). The V gene lost 5 bases and the J gene lost 9 bases, with 14 bases spanning the gap. This CDR3 has 13 residues. From germline, CDR1 is LNHDA and CDR2 SQIVND (reference sequence).

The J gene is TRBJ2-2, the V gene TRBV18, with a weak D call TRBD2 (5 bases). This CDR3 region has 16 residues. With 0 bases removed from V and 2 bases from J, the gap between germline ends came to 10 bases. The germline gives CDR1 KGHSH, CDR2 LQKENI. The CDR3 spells CASSPPDGLNTGELFF. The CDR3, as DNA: TGTGCCAGCTCACCACCCGACGGACTTAACACCGGGGAGCTGTTTTTT.

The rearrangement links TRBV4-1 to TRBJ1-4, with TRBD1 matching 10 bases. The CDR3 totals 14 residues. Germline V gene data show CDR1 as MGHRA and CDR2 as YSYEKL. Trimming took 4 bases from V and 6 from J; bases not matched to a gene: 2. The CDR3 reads CASSLGTGDEKLFF. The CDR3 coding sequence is TGCGCCAGCAGCCTCGGGACAGGGGATGAAAAACTGTTTTTT.

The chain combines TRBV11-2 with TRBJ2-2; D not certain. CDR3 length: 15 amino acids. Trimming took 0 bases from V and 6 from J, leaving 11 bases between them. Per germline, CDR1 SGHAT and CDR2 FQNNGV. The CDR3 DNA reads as TGTGCCAGCAGCTTAGATGGTCAGATCCCCGGGGAGCTGTTTTTT. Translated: CASSLDGQIPGELFF. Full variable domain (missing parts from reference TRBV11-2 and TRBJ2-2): EAGVAQSPRYKIIEKRQSVAFWCNPISGHATLYWYQQILGQGPKLLIQFQNNGVVDDSQLPKDRFSAERLKGVDSTLKIQPAKLEDSAVYLCASSLDGQIPGELFFGEGSRLTVL.

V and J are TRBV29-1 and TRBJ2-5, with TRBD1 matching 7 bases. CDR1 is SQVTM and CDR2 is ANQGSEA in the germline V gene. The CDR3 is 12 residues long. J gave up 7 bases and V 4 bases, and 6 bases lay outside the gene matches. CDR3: CSVATPGGTQYF. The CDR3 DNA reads TGCAGCGTTGCTACGCCAGGGGGGACCCAGTACTTC.

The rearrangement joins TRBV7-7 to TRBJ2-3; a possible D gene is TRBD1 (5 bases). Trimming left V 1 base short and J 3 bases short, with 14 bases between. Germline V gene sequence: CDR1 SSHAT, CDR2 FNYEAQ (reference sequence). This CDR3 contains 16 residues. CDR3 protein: CASSLGSSRETDTQYF. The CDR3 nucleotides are TGTGCCAGCAGCTTAGGTTCGAGCAGGGAAACAGATACGCAGTATTTT.

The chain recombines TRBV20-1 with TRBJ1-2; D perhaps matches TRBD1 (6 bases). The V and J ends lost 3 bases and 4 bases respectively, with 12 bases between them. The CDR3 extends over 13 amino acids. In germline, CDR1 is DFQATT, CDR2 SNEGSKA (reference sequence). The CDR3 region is CSASLQGIYGYTF. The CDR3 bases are TGCAGTGCTAGTTTACAGGGAATCTATGGCTACACCTTC.

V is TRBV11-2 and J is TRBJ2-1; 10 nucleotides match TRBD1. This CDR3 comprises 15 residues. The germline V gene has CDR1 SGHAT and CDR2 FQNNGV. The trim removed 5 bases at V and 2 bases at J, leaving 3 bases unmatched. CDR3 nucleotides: TGTGCCAGCAGCCTAGGACAGGGGGCCTACAATGAGCAGTTCTTC. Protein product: CASSLGQGAYNEQFF.

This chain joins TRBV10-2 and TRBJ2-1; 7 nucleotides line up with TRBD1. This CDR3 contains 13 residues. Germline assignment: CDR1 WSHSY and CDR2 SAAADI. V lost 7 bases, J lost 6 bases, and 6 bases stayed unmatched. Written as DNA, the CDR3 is TGCGCCAGCAAGGGGGCCCTAGTCAATGAGCAGTTCTTC. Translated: CASKGALVNEQFF.

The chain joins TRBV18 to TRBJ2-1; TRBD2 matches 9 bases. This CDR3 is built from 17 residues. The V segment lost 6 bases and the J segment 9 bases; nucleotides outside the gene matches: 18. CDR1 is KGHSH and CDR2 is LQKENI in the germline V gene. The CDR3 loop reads CASSQSGAGGPLVEQFF. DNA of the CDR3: TGTGCCAGCTCGCAGTCTGGGGCGGGAGGGCCGTTGGTTGAGCAGTTCTTC.

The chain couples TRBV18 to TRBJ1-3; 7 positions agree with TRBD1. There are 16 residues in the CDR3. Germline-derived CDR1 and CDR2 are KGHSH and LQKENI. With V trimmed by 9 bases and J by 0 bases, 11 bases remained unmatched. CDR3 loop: CASQQTGVLSGNTIYF. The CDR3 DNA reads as TGTGCCAGTCAACAAACAGGGGTGCTCTCTGGAAACACCATATATTTT.

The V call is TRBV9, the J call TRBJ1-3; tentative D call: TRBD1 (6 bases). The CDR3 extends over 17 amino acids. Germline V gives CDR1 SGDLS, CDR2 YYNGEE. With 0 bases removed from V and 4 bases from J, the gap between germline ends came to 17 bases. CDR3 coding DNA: TGTGCCAGCAGCGTAGGAACCTCAGGGGTAGGCGGAAACACCATATATTTT. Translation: CASSVGTSGVGGNTIYF.

CDR3 sequence: CASSMTGYSLGYTF. As DNA, the CDR3 is TGTGCCAGCAGTATGACAGGTTACAGCCTTGGCTACACCTTC. This chain uses TRBV6-5 with TRBJ1-2, with D tentatively TRBD1 (6 bases). Trimming took 5 bases from V and 7 from J, leaving 17 bases between them. Per germline, CDR1 MNHEY and CDR2 SVGAGI. CDR3 length: 14 residues.

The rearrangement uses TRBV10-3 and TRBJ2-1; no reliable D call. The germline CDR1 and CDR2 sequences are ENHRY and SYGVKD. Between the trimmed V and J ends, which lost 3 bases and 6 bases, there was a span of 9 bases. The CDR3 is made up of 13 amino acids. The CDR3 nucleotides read TGTGCCATCAGTGACTTCACTGGCAATGAGCAGTTCTTC. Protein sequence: CAISDFTGNEQFF.

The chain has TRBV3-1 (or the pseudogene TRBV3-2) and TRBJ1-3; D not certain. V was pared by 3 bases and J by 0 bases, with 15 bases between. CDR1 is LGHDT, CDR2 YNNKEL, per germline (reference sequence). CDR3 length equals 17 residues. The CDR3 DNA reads TGTGCCAGCAGCCAGTCTCATAACAGAAACTCTGGAAACACCATATATTTT. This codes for CASSQSHNRNSGNTIYF.

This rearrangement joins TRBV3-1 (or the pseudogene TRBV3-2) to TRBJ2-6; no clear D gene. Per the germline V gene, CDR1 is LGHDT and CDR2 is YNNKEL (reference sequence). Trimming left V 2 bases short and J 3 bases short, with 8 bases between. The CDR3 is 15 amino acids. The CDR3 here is CASSQPPVGANVLTF. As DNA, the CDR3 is TGTGCCAGCAGCCAACCTCCCGTTGGGGCCAACGTCCTGACTTTC.

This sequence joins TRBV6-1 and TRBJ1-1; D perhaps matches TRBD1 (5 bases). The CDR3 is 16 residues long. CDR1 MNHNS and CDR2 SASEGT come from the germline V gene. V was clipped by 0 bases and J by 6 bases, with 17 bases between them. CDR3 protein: CASSEARAGLGAEAFF. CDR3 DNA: TGTGCCAGCAGTGAAGCCAGGGCAGGTTTGGGCGCTGAAGCTTTCTTT.

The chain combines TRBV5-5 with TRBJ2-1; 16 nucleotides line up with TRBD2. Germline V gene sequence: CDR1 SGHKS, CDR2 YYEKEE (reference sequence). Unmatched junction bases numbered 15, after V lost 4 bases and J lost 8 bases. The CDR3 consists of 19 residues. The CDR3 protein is CASSKGLAGGIRDQDEQFF. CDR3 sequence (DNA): TGTGCCAGCAGCAAGGGACTAGCGGGGGGGATTCGGGACCAGGATGAGCAGTTCTTC.

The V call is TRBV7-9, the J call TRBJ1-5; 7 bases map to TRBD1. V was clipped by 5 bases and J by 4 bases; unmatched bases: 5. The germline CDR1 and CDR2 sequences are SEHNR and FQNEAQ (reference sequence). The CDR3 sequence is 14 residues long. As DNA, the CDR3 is TGTGCCAGCAGCCTTACAGGGGTAAATCAGCCCCAGCATTTT. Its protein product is CASSLTGVNQPQHF. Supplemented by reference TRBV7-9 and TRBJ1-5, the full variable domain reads DTGVSQNPRHKITKRGQNVTFRCDPISEHNRLYWYRQTLGQGPEFLTYFQNEAQLEKSRLLSDRFSAERPKGSFSTLEIQRTEQGDSAMYLCASSLTGVNQPQHFGDGTRLSIL.